What follows are 27 T cell receptor beta chains derived from one specimen sequenced in a study of T cells after yellow fever vaccination. In TCRdb, the 5' RACE reads were re-called with MiXCR into one record per CDR3 protein. The sample records nearly 550,000 distinct CDR3 sequences, roughly 21% being singletons. Sequencing was performed on PBMCs, taken 15 days after the yellow fever booster vaccination. Receptors originate from a man aged 30-40 years who received the YFV17D yellow fever vaccine.

This clonotype was found a few times. The chain is built from TRBV20-1 and TRBJ2-3; D not certain. Trimming cost V 6 bases and J 4 bases, with 11 bases left between them. The CDR3 is made up of 12 amino acids. The germline V gene has CDR1 DFQATT and CDR2 SNEGSKA (reference sequence). CDR3 sequence: CSARIVPDTQYF. DNA for the CDR3: TGCAGTGCCCGAATTGTACCAGATACGCAGTATTTT.

CDR3 coding DNA: TGTGCCAGCAGCCAAGAGGCCGGACTAGCGAAGTTCTTC. As protein: CASSQEAGLAKFF. The genes are TRBV3-1 and TRBJ2-1, with 9 nucleotides matching TRBD2. CDR1 LGHDT and CDR2 YNNKEL come from the germline V gene (reference sequence). This CDR3 has 13 residues. V trimming: 0 bases; J trimming: 14 bases; junction bases outside the gene matches: 5.

This clonotype showed up just a few times. This chain links TRBV3-1 with TRBJ1-1, with D unclear. V dropped 3 bases and J dropped 5 bases, with 7 bases sitting between them. The CDR3 has 12 amino acids. Germline V gives CDR1 LGHDT, CDR2 YNNKEL (reference sequence). The CDR3 sequence: CASSHLGTEAFF. In nucleotides, the CDR3 is TGTGCCAGCAGCCACCTCGGAACTGAAGCTTTCTTT.

This clonotype was counted a few times. V gene TRBV7-8 combines with J gene TRBJ1-1; D is perhaps TRBD1 (6 bases). This CDR3 has 15 residues. Trimming took 1 base from V and 0 from J, leaving 9 bases between them. Germline-derived CDR1 and CDR2 are SGHVS and FQNEAQ. CDR3 residues: CASSLEAGVNTEAFF. DNA of the CDR3: TGTGCCAGCAGCTTAGAGGCAGGGGTGAACACTGAAGCTTTCTTT.

The genes are TRBV20-1 and TRBJ1-4; the match to TRBD1 covers 7 bases. The CDR3 contains 16 residues. Germline CDR1 is DFQATT and CDR2 is SNEGSKA (reference sequence). V lost 7 bases, J lost 0 bases, and 11 bases stayed unmatched. The CDR3 loop reads CSVWTDREPTNEKLFF. The CDR3 bases are TGCAGTGTTTGGACCGACAGGGAACCAACTAATGAAAAACTGTTTTTT.

The chain is built from TRBV11-2 and TRBJ2-3; D is uncertain. CDR1 is SGHAT and CDR2 is FQNNGV in the germline V gene. This CDR3 has 14 amino acids. Trimming left V 4 bases short and J 0 bases short, with 8 bases between. The CDR3 nucleotides are TGTGCCAGCAGCTCCATAGCCAGCACAGATACGCAGTATTTT. It specifies CASSSIASTDTQYF.

This clonotype has only a few counts. The V gene is TRBV19, the J gene TRBJ2-5; no clear D gene. V was trimmed by 2 bases and J by 2 bases, leaving 6 bases between them. CDR3 length: 13 residues. The germline CDR1 and CDR2 sequences are LNHDA and SQIVND (reference sequence). CDR3 in DNA: TGTGCCAGTAGTATATTAGGGCAAGAGACCCAGTACTTC. Protein: CASSILGQETQYF.

In its sample, this clonotype was seen many times. The chain uses TRBV29-1 and TRBJ1-1; no definite D call. Germline lookup yields CDR1 SQVTM and CDR2 ANQGSEA. The V end was cut by 6 bases, the J end by 8 bases, with 10 bases between. The CDR3 length is 10 residues. The CDR3, as DNA: TGCAGCGTGGGGAGCGTCGAAGCTTTCTTT. This translates into CSVGSVEAFF.

V is TRBV6-1 and J is TRBJ2-5; 11 nucleotides align to TRBD2. The CDR3 consists of 14 residues. From germline, CDR1 is MNHNS and CDR2 SASEGT. V lost 7 bases to trimming and J lost 4 bases; unmatched junction nucleotides: 5. CDR3 sequence reads: CASNSGRATETQYF. CDR3 sequence (DNA): TGTGCCAGCAATAGCGGGAGGGCCACAGAGACCCAGTACTTC.

This clonotype was seen only a few times. The gene calls are TRBV20-1 and TRBJ2-5; 9 bases are shared with TRBD1. Germline V gives CDR1 DFQATT, CDR2 SNEGSKA (reference sequence). This CDR3 has 14 amino acids. Trimming at V came to 5 bases and at J to 5 bases, leaving 9 bases not matched to a gene. The CDR3 sequence is CSAQPPTGGETQYF. CDR3 bases: TGCAGTGCTCAACCGCCGACAGGGGGGGAGACCCAGTACTTC.

The chain combines TRBV11-2 with TRBJ2-5, with D possibly matching TRBD2 (5 bases). The V end was cut by 5 bases, the J end by 0 bases, with 25 bases between. The V gene's germline CDR1 is SGHAT and CDR2 FQNNGV. CDR3 length equals 19 residues. In DNA, the CDR3 is TGTGCCAGCAGCGCACAACTCGTAGGGCGGGCGTGGTACCAAGAGACCCAGTACTTC. Its translation: CASSAQLVGRAWYQETQYF. The variable domain in full, with the rest retrieved from reference TRBV11-2 and TRBJ2-5, is EAGVAQSPRYKIIEKRQSVAFWCNPISGHATLYWYQQILGQGPKLLIQFQNNGVVDDSQLPKDRFSAERLKGVDSTLKIQPAKLEDSAVYLCASSAQLVGRAWYQETQYFGPGTRLLVL.

In this sample, this clonotype turned up many times. The CDR3 here is CAISESTVGMSETQYF. CDR3 coding DNA: TGTGCCATCAGTGAGTCAACGGTGGGGATGTCGGAGACCCAGTACTTC. The rearrangement uses TRBV10-3 and TRBJ2-5, with D hard to call. Germline CDR1 ENHRY, CDR2 SYGVKD. Trimming pared 0 bases from V and 5 bases from J, leaving 16 bases between. This CDR3 contains 16 residues.

This chain uses TRBV11-1 with TRBJ2-5; 9 bases agree with TRBD2. The CDR3 contains 19 residues. CDR1 and CDR2 from the germline V gene are SGHAT and FQDESV (reference sequence). Trimming cost V 1 base and J 1 base; bases outside gene matches: 13. The chain's CDR3 is CASSLGSLAGLGPQETQYF. The DNA of the CDR3 is TGTGCCAGCAGCTTAGGTTCGCTAGCGGGATTAGGGCCCCAAGAGACCCAGTACTTC.

The V call is TRBV19, the J call TRBJ2-5; no reliable D call. CDR3 length equals 15 residues. From germline, CDR1 is LNHDA and CDR2 SQIVND (reference sequence). Trimming took 6 bases from V and 2 from J, leaving 16 bases between them. The CDR3 DNA sequence: TGTGCCAGTAGCGATCATATTACCGCTCAAGAGACCCAGTACTTC. Its translation is CASSDHITAQETQYF.

Only a few counts were recorded for this clonotype. The gene calls are TRBV29-1 and TRBJ2-3; D is unresolved. The V and J ends lost 2 bases and 2 bases respectively, with 14 bases between them. The CDR3 runs 15 residues. Germline CDR1 and CDR2: SQVTM and ANQGSEA. The DNA of the CDR3 is TGCAGCGTTGAAATCCCAAGAGGCCTCACAGATACGCAGTATTTT. This codes for CSVEIPRGLTDTQYF.

This clonotype was observed a handful of times. The chain carries TRBV15 and TRBJ1-6, with TRBD1 as a possible D gene (6 bases). Trimming pared 3 bases from V and 8 bases from J, leaving 11 bases between. Germline V CDR1 and CDR2: LNHNV, YYDKDF (reference sequence). This CDR3 spans 14 amino acids. For the CDR3, the DNA is TGTGCCACCAGCAGCGGGGGGCCGGATTCACCCCTCCACTTT. It encodes CATSSGGPDSPLHF.

The chain employs TRBV5-1 and TRBJ2-1, with 10 bases matching TRBD2. The CDR3 loop spans 16 amino acids. CDR1 is SGHRS and CDR2 is YFSETQ in the germline V gene. After removal of 3 bases from V and 5 bases from J, the junction contained 8 bases not matched to a gene. The CDR3 sequence is CASSWPIAGGNNEQFF. Here the CDR3 DNA reads TGCGCCAGCAGCTGGCCCATAGCGGGAGGCAACAATGAGCAGTTCTTC.

The chain links TRBV6-2 or TRBV6-3 to TRBJ2-5; 13 bases are a match to TRBD2. Germline assignment: CDR1 MNHEY and CDR2 SVGEGT. The V gene end was trimmed by 5 bases and the J gene end by 4 bases; junction bases not matched to a gene: 7. This CDR3 is 16 amino acids long. CDR3 DNA: TGTGCCAGCAGTAACGGACTAGCGGGAGTTCCAGAGACCCAGTACTTC. Residues: CASSNGLAGVPETQYF.

The V and J genes are TRBV12-3 or TRBV12-4 and TRBJ2-5, with 12 positions matching TRBD2. The CDR3 extends over 19 amino acids. V lost 3 bases, J lost 0 bases, and 11 bases stayed unmatched. CDR3 sequence reads: CASSFFVTSGRENQETQYF. The CDR3 nucleotides read TGTGCCAGCAGTTTTTTTGTGACTAGCGGGAGAGAGAACCAAGAGACCCAGTACTTC.

The V call is TRBV6-5, the J call TRBJ2-6, with no clear D. The CDR3 has 14 residues. The germline V gene encodes CDR1 MNHEY and CDR2 SVGAGI. Trimming removed 2 bases at V and 1 base at J, with 3 bases between. The DNA for the CDR3 is TGTGCCAGCAGTTACCAGTCTGGGGCCAACGTCCTGACTTTC. This translates into CASSYQSGANVLTF.

In this sample, this clonotype turned up a few times. At one of its ends the junction is not consistent with the germline gene, which may arise from a read error. This chain uses TRBV12-3 or TRBV12-4 with TRBJ2-1; TRBD2 agrees at 8 bases. This CDR3 region has 15 residues. This chain's CDR3 is CASSIAGLLYNEQFF. For the CDR3, the DNA is TGTGCCAGCAGTATAGCGGGGCTGCTCTACAATGAGCAGTTCTTC.

Many counts were recorded for this clonotype. The chain couples TRBV19 to TRBJ2-1; 7 nucleotides match TRBD2. The junction had 4 bases not matched to a gene; V was cut back by 4 bases and J by 4 bases. Germline values: CDR1 LNHDA, CDR2 SQIVND (reference sequence). The CDR3 contains 14 residues. In nucleotides, the CDR3 is TGTGCCAGTAGTAAGTTAGCGGGTTACAATGAGCAGTTCTTC. Translation: CASSKLAGYNEQFF. The full variable domain, with the rest looked up from reference TRBV19 and TRBJ2-1, is DGGITQSPKYLFRKEGQNVTLSCEQNLNHDAMYWYRQDPGQGLRLIYYSQIVNDFQKGDIAEGYSVSREKKESFPLTVTSAQKNPTAFYLCASSKLAGYNEQFFGPGTRLTVL.

In its sample, this clonotype was seen a few times. The V gene is TRBV20-1, the J gene TRBJ2-1; 11 bases align to TRBD2. The CDR3 length is 13 residues. From germline, CDR1 is DFQATT and CDR2 SNEGSKA (reference sequence). V lost 6 bases to trimming and J lost 7 bases; unmatched junction nucleotides: 5. CDR3 sequence (DNA): TGCAGTGCGACTAGCGGGACTAGGAATGAGCAGTTCTTC. It yields the protein CSATSGTRNEQFF.

The chain has TRBV7-2 and TRBJ2-7; 7 bases are shared with TRBD2. With 1 base clipped from V and 9 bases from J, the junction kept 9 bases outside the gene matches. The CDR3 has 14 residues. Germline-derived CDR1 and CDR2 are SGHTA and FQGNSA. In nucleotides, the CDR3 is TGTGCCAGCAGCTTAGTCGGAGCGGGGACCGCGCAGTACTTC. Translating gives CASSLVGAGTAQYF. Together with reference TRBV7-2 and TRBJ2-7, the CDR3 gives the full variable domain: GAGVSQSPSNKVTEKGKDVELRCDPISGHTALYWYRQSLGQGLEFLIYFQGNSAPDKSGLPSDRFSAERTGGSVSTLTIQRTQQEDSAVYLCASSLVGAGTAQYFGPGTRLTVT.

A few counts support this clonotype. This sequence joins TRBV7-2 and TRBJ2-3; no firm D call. Trimming took off 3 bases at V and 4 bases at J, with 8 bases between the two ends. CDR1 SGHTA and CDR2 FQGNSA come from the germline V gene. CDR3 length: 13 residues. CDR3 nucleotides: TGTGCCAGCAGCTTTGTTGGTTCAGATACGCAGTATTTT. Its protein product is CASSFVGSDTQYF.

This clonotype was seen more than once but under ten times. The CDR3: CAWSLGRPNEKLFF. In DNA form, the CDR3 reads TGTGCCTGGAGTCTGGGACGGCCTAATGAAAAACTGTTTTTT. The chain employs TRBV30 and TRBJ1-4; D may be TRBD1 (5 bases). Germline CDR1 reads GTSNPN; CDR2 reads SVGIG (reference sequence). The CDR3 is made up of 14 amino acids. With 2 bases removed from V and 3 bases from J, the gap between germline ends came to 10 bases.

This clonotype was counted between two and nine times. The gene calls are TRBV11-2 and TRBJ2-4; D gene unclear. This CDR3 is built from 13 residues. CDR1 and CDR2 from the germline V gene are SGHAT and FQNNGV. V was cut by 0 bases and J by 11 bases, with 11 bases left in between. CDR3 DNA: TGTGCCAGCAGCTTAGAGCCACCCGCAGTTCAGTACTTC. As protein: CASSLEPPAVQYF.